The sample holds a few counts of the clone carrying this T cell receptor beta chain. The V end lost 5 bases, the J end lost 4 bases, and 15 bases lay between the germline ends. Germline values: CDR1 SGHRS, CDR2 YFSETQ. CDR3 length: 14 amino acids. The sample comes from a study of T cell clones after liver transplantation. This table comes from immunoSEQ multiplex PCR, and its TCRdb copy is limited to in-frame clones, with some not included. The sample consists of some 11,000 clones, roughly four fifths of them appearing once. The sequencing here drew on CD8+ T cells from blood, taken at the 22-month timepoint. The genes are TRBV5-1 and TRBJ1-2; no clear D. The sequence was collected from a human patient who received a liver transplant. Some of these T cells may belong to the graft donor. In DNA form, the CDR3 reads TGCGCCAGCAGTTCCTCAGGTGGTGGCTATGGCTACACCTTC. Residues: CASSSSGGGYGYTF.